This T cell receptor (beta chain) was sequenced for a study of blood T cell repertoires in COVID-19. Sequenced by immunoSEQ multiplex PCR; TCRdb stores in-frame clones only, minus some. The sample holds some 240,000 clones; 82% are singletons and the top ten take 5.2%. CDR1 and CDR2 (germline): LGHNA, YNFKEQ. V shed 2 bases, J shed 4 bases, and the junction held 7 bases outside the gene matches. The CDR3 is 17 amino acids. The chain links TRBV4-2 to TRBJ1-6; TRBD1 matches 8 bases. This sequence originates from a woman in her sixties or seventies with COVID-19, enrolled during active disease. The sequenced material came from peripheral blood. The CDR3 spells CASSQPRQGRYNSPLHF. The CDR3 DNA reads TGTGCCAGCAGCCAACCCCGACAGGGGCGGTATAATTCACCCCTCCACTTT.